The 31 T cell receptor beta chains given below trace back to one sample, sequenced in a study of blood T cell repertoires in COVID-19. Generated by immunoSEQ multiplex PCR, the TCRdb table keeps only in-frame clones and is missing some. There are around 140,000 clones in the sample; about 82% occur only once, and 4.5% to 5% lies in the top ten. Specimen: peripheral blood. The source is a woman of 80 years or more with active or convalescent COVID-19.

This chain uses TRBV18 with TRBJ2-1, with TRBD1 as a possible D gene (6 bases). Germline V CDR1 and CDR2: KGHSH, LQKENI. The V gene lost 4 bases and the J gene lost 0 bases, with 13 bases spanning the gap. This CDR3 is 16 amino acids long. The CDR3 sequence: CASSQGQLSSYNEQFF. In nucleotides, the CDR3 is TGTGCCAGCTCACAAGGACAGTTGAGCTCCTACAATGAGCAGTTCTTC.

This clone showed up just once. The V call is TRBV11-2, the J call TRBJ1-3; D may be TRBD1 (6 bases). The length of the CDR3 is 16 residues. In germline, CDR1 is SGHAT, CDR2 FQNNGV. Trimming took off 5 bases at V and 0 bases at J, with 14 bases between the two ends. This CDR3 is CASSRSTGTSGNTIYF. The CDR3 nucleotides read TGTGCCAGCAGCAGAAGTACAGGGACCTCTGGAAACACCATATATTTT.

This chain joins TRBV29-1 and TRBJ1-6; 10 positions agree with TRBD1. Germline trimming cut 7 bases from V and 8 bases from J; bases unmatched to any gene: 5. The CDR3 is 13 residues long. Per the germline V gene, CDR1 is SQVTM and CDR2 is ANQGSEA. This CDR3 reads CSAGQGVDSPLHF. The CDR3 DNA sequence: TGCAGCGCTGGACAGGGGGTGGATTCACCCCTCCACTTT.

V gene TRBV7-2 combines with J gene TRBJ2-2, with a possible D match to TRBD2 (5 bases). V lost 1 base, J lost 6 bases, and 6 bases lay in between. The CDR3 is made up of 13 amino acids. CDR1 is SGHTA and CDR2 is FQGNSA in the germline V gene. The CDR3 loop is CASSLDGAGELFF. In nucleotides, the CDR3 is TGTGCCAGCAGCTTAGACGGGGCCGGGGAGCTGTTTTTT. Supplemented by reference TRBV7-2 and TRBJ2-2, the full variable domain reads GAGVSQSPSNKVTEKGKDVELRCDPISGHTALYWYRQSLGQGLEFLIYFQGNSAPDKSGLPSDRFSAERTGGSVSTLTIQRTQQEDSAVYLCASSLDGAGELFFGEGSRLTVL.

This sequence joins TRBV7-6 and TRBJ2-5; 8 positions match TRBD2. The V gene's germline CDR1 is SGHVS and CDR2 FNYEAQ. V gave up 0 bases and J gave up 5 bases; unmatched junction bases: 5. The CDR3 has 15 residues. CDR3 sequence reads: CASSLALAVPETQYF. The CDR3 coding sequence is TGTGCCAGCAGCTTAGCACTAGCGGTACCGGAGACCCAGTACTTC.

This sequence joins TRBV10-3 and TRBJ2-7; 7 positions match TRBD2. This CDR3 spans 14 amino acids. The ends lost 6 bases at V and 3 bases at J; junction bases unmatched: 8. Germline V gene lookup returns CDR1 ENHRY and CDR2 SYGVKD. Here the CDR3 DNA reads TGTGCCATCAGCCAAGCGGGGACTGGCTACGAGCAGTACTTC. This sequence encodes CAISQAGTGYEQYF.

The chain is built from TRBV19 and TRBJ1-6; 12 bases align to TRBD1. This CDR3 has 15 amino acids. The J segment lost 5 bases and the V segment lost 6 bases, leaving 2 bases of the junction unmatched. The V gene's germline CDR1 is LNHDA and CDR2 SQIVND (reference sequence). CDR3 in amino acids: CASSGTGGNNSPLHF. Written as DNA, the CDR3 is TGTGCCAGTAGCGGGACAGGGGGCAATAATTCACCCCTCCACTTT.

The CDR3 nucleotides read TGTGCCAGCAGCCCAGCGTCGGGACAGGTTAATGAAAAACTGTTTTTT. This sequence encodes CASSPASGQVNEKLFF. The rearrangement joins TRBV4-2 to TRBJ1-4, with 8 bases identical to TRBD1. From germline, CDR1 is LGHNA and CDR2 YNFKEQ. V trimming: 4 bases; J trimming: 4 bases; junction bases outside the gene matches: 8. There are 16 residues in the CDR3.

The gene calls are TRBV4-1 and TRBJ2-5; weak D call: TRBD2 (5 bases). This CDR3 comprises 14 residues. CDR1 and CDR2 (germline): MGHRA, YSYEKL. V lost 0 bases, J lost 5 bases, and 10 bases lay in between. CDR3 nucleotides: TGCGCCAGCAGCCAAGATCGAGGGATGGAGACCCAGTACTTC. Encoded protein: CASSQDRGMETQYF.

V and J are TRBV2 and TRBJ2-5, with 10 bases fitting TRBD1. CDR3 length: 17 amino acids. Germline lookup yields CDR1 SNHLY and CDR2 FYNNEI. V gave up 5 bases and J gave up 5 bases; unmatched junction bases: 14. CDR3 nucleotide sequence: TGTGCCAGCAGTAAGTCCACCGGGACAGGGGTTGACGAGACCCAGTACTTC. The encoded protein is CASSKSTGTGVDETQYF. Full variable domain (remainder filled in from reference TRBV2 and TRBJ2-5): EPEVTQTPSHQVTQMGQEVILRCVPISNHLYFYWYRQILGQKVEFLVSFYNNEISEKSEIFDDQFSVERPDGSNFTLKIRSTKLEDSAMYFCASSKSTGTGVDETQYFGPGTRLLVL.

Here the CDR3 reads CASSSGQGNYGYTF. For the CDR3, the DNA is TGTGCCAGCAGCTCGGGACAGGGAAACTATGGCTACACCTTC. The chain carries TRBV11-2 and TRBJ1-2, with TRBD1 matching over 9 bases. Germline V gene sequence: CDR1 SGHAT, CDR2 FQNNGV. With V trimmed by 4 bases and J by 2 bases, 2 bases remained unmatched. This CDR3 has 14 amino acids.

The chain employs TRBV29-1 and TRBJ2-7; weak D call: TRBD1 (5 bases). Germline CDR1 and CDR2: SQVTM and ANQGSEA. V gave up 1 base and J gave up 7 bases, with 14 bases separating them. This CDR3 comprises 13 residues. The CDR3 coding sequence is TGCAGCGTTGAAGTCAGGGCCCGAGGAGAGCAGTACTTC. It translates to CSVEVRARGEQYF.

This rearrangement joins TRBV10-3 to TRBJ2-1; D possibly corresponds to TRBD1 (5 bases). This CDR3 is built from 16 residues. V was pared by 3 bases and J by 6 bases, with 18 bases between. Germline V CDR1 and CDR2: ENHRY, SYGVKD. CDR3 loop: CAISDRGLLRGNEQFF. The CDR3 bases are TGTGCCATCAGTGATCGAGGTCTACTAAGGGGCAATGAGCAGTTCTTC.

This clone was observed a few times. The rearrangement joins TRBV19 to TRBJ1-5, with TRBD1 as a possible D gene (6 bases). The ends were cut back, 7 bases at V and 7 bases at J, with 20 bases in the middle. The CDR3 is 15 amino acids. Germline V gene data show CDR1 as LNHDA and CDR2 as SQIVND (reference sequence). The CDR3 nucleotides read TGTGCCAGTACCCCACCCACAGGGCCGGGGCAGCCCCAGCATTTT. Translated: CASTPPTGPGQPQHF.

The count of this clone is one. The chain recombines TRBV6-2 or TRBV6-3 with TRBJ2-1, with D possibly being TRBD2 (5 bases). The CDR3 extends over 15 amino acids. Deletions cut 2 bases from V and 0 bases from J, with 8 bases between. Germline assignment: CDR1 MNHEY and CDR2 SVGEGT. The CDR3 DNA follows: TGTGCCAGCAGTTACGGCGGGCCCTCCTACAATGAGCAGTTCTTC. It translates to CASSYGGPSYNEQFF.

The CDR3 region has the DNA TGTGCCAGCAGCTTAGCCGGAGAACTCATTGGCTACACCTTC. Its protein is CASSLAGELIGYTF. The chain couples TRBV7-8 to TRBJ1-2; no clear D gene. The CDR3 runs to 14 residues. With 0 bases removed from V and 7 bases from J, the gap between germline ends came to 12 bases. Germline loops: CDR1 SGHVS, CDR2 FQNEAQ.

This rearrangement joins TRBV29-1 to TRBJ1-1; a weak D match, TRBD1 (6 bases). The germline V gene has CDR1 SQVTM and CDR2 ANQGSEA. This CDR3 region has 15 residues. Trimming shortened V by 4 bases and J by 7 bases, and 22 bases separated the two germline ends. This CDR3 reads CSVVPRTSGAGEAFF. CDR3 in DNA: TGCAGCGTTGTACCCAGAACATCAGGGGCGGGTGAAGCTTTCTTT. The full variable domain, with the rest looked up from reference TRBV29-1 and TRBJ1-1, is SAVISQKPSRDICQRGTSLTIQCQVDSQVTMMFWYRQQPGQSLTLIATANQGSEATYESGFVIDKFPISRPNLTFSTLTVSNMSPEDSSIYLCSVVPRTSGAGEAFFGQGTRLTVV.

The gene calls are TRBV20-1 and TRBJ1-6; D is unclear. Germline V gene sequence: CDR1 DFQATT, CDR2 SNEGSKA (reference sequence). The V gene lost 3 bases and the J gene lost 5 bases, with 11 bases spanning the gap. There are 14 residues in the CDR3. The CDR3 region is CSASETPNNSPLHF. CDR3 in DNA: TGCAGTGCTAGTGAGACACCTAATAATTCACCCCTCCACTTT.

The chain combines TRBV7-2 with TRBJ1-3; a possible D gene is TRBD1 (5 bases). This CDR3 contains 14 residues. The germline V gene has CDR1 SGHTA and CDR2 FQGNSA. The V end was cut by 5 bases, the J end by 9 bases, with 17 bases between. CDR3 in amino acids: CASSVGPSVGTIYF. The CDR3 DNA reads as TGTGCCAGCAGCGTGGGGCCTTCTGTGGGCACCATATATTTT.

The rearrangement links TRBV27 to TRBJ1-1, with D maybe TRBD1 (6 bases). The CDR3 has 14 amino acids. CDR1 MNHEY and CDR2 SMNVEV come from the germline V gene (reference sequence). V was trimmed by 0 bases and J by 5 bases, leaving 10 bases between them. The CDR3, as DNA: TGTGCCAGCAGTTTATCACAGGGTTGGACTGAAGCTTTCTTT. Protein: CASSLSQGWTEAFF.

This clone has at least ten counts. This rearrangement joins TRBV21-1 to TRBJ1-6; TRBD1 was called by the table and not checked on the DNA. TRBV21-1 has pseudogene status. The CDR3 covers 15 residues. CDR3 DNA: TGTGCCAGCAGCACCCTCGGACAGGGTGATTCACCCCTCCACTTT. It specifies CASSTLGQGDSPLHF.

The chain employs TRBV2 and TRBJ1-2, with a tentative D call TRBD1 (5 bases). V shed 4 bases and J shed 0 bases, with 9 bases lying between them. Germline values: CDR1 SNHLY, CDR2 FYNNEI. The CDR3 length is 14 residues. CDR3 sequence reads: CASSVTGPNYGYTF. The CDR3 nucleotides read TGTGCCAGCAGTGTTACAGGACCTAACTATGGCTACACCTTC.

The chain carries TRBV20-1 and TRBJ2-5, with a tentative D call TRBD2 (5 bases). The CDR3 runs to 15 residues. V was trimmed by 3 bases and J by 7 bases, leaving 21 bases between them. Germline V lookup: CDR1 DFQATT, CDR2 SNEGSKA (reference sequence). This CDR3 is CSASVIGLALGTQYF. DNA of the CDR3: TGCAGTGCTAGTGTGATCGGACTCGCGCTGGGGACCCAGTACTTC.

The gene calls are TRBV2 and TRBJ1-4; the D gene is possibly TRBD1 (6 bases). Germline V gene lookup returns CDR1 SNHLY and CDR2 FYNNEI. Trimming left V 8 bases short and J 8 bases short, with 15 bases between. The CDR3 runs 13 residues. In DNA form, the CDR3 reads TGTGCCAGCGAACAGGGCGGGGGGGAAAAACTGTTTTTT. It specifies CASEQGGGEKLFF. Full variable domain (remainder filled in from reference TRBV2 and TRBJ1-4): EPEVTQTPSHQVTQMGQEVILRCVPISNHLYFYWYRQILGQKVEFLVSFYNNEISEKSEIFDDQFSVERPDGSNFTLKIRSTKLEDSAMYFCASEQGGGEKLFFGSGTQLSVL.

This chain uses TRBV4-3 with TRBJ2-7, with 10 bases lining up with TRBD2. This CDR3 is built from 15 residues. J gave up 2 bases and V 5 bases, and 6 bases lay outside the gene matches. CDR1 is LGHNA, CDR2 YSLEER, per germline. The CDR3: CASSRGAGGTYEQYF. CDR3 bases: TGCGCCAGCAGCAGGGGAGCGGGGGGGACCTACGAGCAGTACTTC.

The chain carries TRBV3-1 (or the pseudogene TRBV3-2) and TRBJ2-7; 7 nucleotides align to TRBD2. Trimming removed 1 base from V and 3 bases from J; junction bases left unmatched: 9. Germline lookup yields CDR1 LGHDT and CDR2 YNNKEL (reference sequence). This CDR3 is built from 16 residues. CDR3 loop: CASSQAGRRGVYEQYF. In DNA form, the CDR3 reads TGTGCCAGCAGCCAAGCGGGTCGTCGGGGGGTCTACGAGCAGTACTTC.

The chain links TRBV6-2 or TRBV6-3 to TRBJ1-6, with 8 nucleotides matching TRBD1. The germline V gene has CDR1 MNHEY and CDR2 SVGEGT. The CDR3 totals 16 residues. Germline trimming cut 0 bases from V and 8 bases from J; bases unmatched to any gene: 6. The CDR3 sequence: CASSYSRDRWDSPLHF. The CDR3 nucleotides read TGTGCCAGCAGTTACTCTAGGGACAGGTGGGATTCACCCCTCCACTTT.

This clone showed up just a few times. CDR3 sequence reads: CASTNTDSYGYTF. The CDR3, as DNA: TGTGCCAGCACCAATACTGACAGCTATGGCTACACCTTC. The chain couples TRBV12-3 or TRBV12-4 to TRBJ1-2, with D possibly TRBD1 on 5 matching bases. V was pared by 7 bases and J by 4 bases, with 13 bases between. This CDR3 has 13 residues.

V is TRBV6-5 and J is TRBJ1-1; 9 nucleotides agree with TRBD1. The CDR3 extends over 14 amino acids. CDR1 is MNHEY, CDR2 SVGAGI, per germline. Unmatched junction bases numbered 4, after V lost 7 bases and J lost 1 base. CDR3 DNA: TGTGCCAGCATGCCGGGACAGGGGAACACTGAAGCTTTCTTT. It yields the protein CASMPGQGNTEAFF.

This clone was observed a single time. Here the CDR3 reads CASRPGLSDEKLFF. CDR3 nucleotides: TGCGCCAGCAGACCGGGACTCTCGGATGAAAAACTGTTTTTT. The chain couples TRBV5-1 to TRBJ1-4, with D tentatively TRBD1 (5 bases). This CDR3 is 14 amino acids long. The V gene's germline CDR1 is SGHRS and CDR2 YFSETQ. Trimming shortened V by 5 bases and J by 6 bases, and 14 bases separated the two germline ends.

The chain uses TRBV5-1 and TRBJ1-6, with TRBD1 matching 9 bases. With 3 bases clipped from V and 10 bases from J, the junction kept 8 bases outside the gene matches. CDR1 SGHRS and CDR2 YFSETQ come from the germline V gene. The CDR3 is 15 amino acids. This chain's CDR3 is CASSSKQGAASPLHF. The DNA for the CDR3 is TGCGCCAGCAGCTCGAAACAGGGGGCAGCCTCACCCCTCCACTTT.